This T cell receptor beta chain stems from a study of blood T cells in healthy people across ages. For the second PCR, which ran for 7 to 11 cycles, a sample-barcoded 5' primer and a J-beta primer mix were used. Via MiXCR, TCRdb re-called the 5' RACE reads, giving one row per CDR3 protein. The sample shows almost 800,000 distinct CDR3 sequences, 55% to 70% of them seen only once. This clonotype was seen only a few times. Germline CDR1 is ENHRY and CDR2 is SYGVKD. CDR3 size: 13 residues. V was clipped by 4 bases and J by 2 bases, with 8 bases between them. Sequencing was performed on blood. This receptor was taken from a man in his thirties or forties in good health. This sequence joins TRBV10-3 and TRBJ1-2, with D possibly TRBD1 on 5 matching bases. The DNA for the CDR3 is TGTGCCATCAGTGTGGGACTGAACTATGGCTACACCTTC. Protein: CAISVGLNYGYTF.